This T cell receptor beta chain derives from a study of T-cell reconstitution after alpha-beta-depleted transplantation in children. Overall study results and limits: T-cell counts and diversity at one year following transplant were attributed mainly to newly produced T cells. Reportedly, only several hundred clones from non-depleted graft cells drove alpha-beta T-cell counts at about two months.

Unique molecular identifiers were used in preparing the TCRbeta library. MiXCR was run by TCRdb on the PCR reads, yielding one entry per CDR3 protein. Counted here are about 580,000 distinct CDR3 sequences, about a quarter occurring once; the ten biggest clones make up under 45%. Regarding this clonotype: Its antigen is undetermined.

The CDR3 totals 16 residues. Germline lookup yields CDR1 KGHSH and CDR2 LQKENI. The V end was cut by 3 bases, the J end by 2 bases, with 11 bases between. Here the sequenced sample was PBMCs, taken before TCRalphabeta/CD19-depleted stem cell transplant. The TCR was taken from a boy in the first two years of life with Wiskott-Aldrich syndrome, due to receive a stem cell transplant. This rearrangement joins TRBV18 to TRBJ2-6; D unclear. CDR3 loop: CASSPQLGAGANVLTF. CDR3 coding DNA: TGTGCCAGCTCACCTCAACTTGGAGCTGGGGCCAACGTCCTGACTTTC.